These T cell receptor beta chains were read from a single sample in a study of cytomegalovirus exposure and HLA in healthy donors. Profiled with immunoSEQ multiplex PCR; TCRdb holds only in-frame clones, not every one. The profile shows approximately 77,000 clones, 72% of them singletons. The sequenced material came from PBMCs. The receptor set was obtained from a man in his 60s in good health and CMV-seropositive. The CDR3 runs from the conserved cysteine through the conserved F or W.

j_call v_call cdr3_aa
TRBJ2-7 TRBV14 CASSPRQAGSYEQYF
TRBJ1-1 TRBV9 CASSSGQNTEAFF
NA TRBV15 CATSRDRAGTSRYEQYF
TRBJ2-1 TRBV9 CASSPSDRGEQFF
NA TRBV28 CASNTGTGYYEQYF
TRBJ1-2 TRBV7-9 CTSSLVGSYGYTF
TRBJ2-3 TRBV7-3 CASSSTRTSTDTQYF
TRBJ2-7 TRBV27 CASSHGVSYEQYF
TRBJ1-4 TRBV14 CASSQAGQGRANEKLFF
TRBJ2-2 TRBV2 CASRGTGTYTGELFF
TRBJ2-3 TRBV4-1 CASSHPQDTQYF
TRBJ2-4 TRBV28 CASSSLAEASDIQYF
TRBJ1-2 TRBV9 CASMRTGYGYTF
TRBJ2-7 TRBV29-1 CSVEERGDHEQYF
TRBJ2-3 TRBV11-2 CASSPPGADTQYF
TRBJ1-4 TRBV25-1 CASSAGTGGFDEKLFF
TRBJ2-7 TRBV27 CASTPTGPAAYEQYF
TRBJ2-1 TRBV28 CASTEELAVYNEQFF
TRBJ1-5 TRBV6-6 CASSLTGVNQPQHF
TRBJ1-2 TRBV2 CASRLDRRTYGYTF
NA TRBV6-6 CASSPAGSYEQYF
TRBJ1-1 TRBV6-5 CASRSMNTEAFF
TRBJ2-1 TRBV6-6 CASSFPLGGNEQFF
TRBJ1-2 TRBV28 CASSLWTGSVLGGYTF
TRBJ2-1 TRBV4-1 CASSQEAQSSYNEQFF
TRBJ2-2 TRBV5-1 CASSSYDRNTGELFF
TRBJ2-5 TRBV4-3 CASSQGDGGGETQYF
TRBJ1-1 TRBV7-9 CASSRQANTEAFF
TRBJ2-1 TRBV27 CASSFWPSGHNEQFF
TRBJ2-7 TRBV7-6 CASSPRGPYEQYF
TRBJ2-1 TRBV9 CASSPGGSYNEQFF
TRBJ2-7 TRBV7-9 CASSQGARNEQYF
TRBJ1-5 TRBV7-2 CASSLVNSDSDKYNQPQHF
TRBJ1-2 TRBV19 CASSGTSDPNYGYTF
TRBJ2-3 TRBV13 CASSAQRASTDTQYF
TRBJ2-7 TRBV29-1 CSVEVSLPPGLAGGASYEQYF
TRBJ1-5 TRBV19 CASRNPQGVAGQPQHF
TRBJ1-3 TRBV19 CASTEGSLGSGNTIYF
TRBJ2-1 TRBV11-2 CASSLASGGVNEQFF
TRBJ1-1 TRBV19 CASNSILIRGSANTEAFF
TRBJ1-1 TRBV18 CASSRAGWDTEAFF
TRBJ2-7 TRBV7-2 CASSLKGQGNFKQYF
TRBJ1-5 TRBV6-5 CASSYSSGGQPQHF
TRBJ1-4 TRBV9 CASSGITGLHEKLFF
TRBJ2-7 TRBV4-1 CASSQGGGAVYEQYF
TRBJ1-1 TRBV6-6 CASKTAHTEAFF
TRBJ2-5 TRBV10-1 CASSDLTGQETQYF
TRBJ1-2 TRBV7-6 CASSPFGEGYTF
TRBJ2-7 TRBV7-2 CASGSGTSGVRVGVVQYF